What follows are 25 T cell receptor beta chains derived from one specimen sequenced in a study of shared clonotypes between healthy human individuals. Repertoires were generated with immunoSEQ multiplex PCR, while TCRdb's copy carries only in-frame clones and drops some. The sample carries about 2.5 million clones, roughly 92% recorded once. Source material: naive CD4+ T cells from PBMCs. The subset was: CD45RA+ positively selected. The source of these receptors is a man aged 18 to 30 in good health. Some clones in this sample may be carry-over from other donors' samples.

The chain recombines TRBV4-2 with TRBJ2-5; 12 bases agree with TRBD2. Germline trimming cut 4 bases from V and 5 bases from J; bases unmatched to any gene: 8. The V gene's germline CDR1 is LGHNA and CDR2 YNFKEQ. The CDR3 is 16 residues long. CDR3 in DNA: TGTGCCAGCAGCCTCCAGCTAGCGGGAGGGCCGGAGACCCAGTACTTC. Amino acid sequence: CASSLQLAGGPETQYF.

The CDR3 bases are TGTGCCAGCAGTTTGTTCGGGTCGGGTTGGGGGATGGCGGAAGGGTATACGCAGTATTTT. Its protein is CASSLFGSGWGMAEGYTQYF. The chain combines TRBV27 with TRBJ2-3; possibly TRBD1 or TRBD2 for D (5 bases each). With 3 bases removed from V and 7 bases from J, the gap between germline ends came to 32 bases. Germline CDR1 and CDR2: MNHEY and SMNVEV (reference sequence). This CDR3 is 20 amino acids long.

The sample holds a few counts of this clone. The genes are TRBV7-9 and TRBJ1-1; D call uncertain. V shed 5 bases and J shed 0 bases, with 13 bases lying between them. The CDR3 spans 15 residues. CDR1 SEHNR and CDR2 FQNEAQ come from the germline V gene (reference sequence). CDR3 DNA: TGTGCCAGCAGCCTACAAACCCTCATGAACACTGAAGCTTTCTTT. It codes for CASSLQTLMNTEAFF.

Comments on this clone: This same CDR3 is encoded by further DNA sequences in the sample. V and J are TRBV15 and TRBJ2-7, with TRBD2 identical over 8 bases. The V segment lost 3 bases and the J segment 3 bases; nucleotides outside the gene matches: 1. CDR3 length: 13 residues. Germline assignment: CDR1 LNHNV and CDR2 YYDKDF (reference sequence). CDR3 amino acids: CATSRGLVYEQYF. In nucleotides, the CDR3 is TGTGCCACCAGCAGGGGACTAGTCTACGAGCAGTACTTC.

The chain employs TRBV19 and TRBJ1-3; perhaps TRBD1 as D (6 bases). Trimming cost V 7 bases and J 2 bases, with 12 bases left between them. This CDR3 is 14 amino acids long. Germline assignment: CDR1 LNHDA and CDR2 SQIVND (reference sequence). The CDR3: CASKKQGPGNTIYF. CDR3 sequence (DNA): TGTGCCAGTAAGAAACAGGGACCTGGAAACACCATATATTTT. The variable domain in full, completed from reference TRBV19 and TRBJ1-3, reads DGGITQSPKYLFRKEGQNVTLSCEQNLNHDAMYWYRQDPGQGLRLIYYSQIVNDFQKGDIAEGYSVSREKKESFPLTVTSAQKNPTAFYLCASKKQGPGNTIYFGEGSWLTVV.

V and J are TRBV9 and TRBJ1-1, with D perhaps TRBD1 (6 bases). This CDR3 is built from 17 residues. V dropped 3 bases and J dropped 4 bases, with 22 bases sitting between them. Germline CDR1 SGDLS, CDR2 YYNGEE. DNA for the CDR3: TGTGCCAGCAGCGAGACCAGGGGACGAGGACCGGGCACTGAAGCTTTCTTT. Amino acids: CASSETRGRGPGTEAFF.

CDR3 bases: TGTGCCAGCAGCTCATCGATAAGGACTTCTGTATATCCAGAGACCCAGTACTTC. It translates to CASSSSIRTSVYPETQYF. This chain links TRBV7-2 with TRBJ2-5, with a possible D match to TRBD2 (5 bases). Germline V lookup: CDR1 SGHTA, CDR2 FQGNSA. This CDR3 region has 18 residues. Trimming pared 4 bases from V and 4 bases from J, leaving 25 bases between. The full variable domain, completed using reference TRBV7-2 and TRBJ2-5, is GAGVSQSPSNKVTEKGKDVELRCDPISGHTALYWYRQSLGQGLEFLIYFQGNSAPDKSGLPSDRFSAERTGGSVSTLTIQRTQQEDSAVYLCASSSSIRTSVYPETQYFGPGTRLLVL.

This chain uses TRBV28 with TRBJ2-2; D gene uncertain. Deletions cut 3 bases from V and 6 bases from J, with 8 bases between. CDR1 MDHEN and CDR2 SYDVKM come from the germline V gene. This CDR3 contains 13 residues. In DNA form, the CDR3 reads TGTGCCAGCAGTTTCTCGGCTCCCGGGGAGCTGTTTTTT. Translated: CASSFSAPGELFF.

The chain is built from TRBV7-2 and TRBJ2-3; 7 positions match TRBD2. The CDR3 sequence is 14 residues long. Germline V gene lookup returns CDR1 SGHTA and CDR2 FQGNSA. With 4 bases clipped from V and 0 bases from J, the junction kept 1 base outside the gene matches. CDR3 bases: TGTGCCAGCAGCTGGGGGGGTAGCACAGATACGCAGTATTTT. Translation gives CASSWGGSTDTQYF.

The J gene is TRBJ2-3, the V gene TRBV5-4, with 13 positions matching TRBD2. Germline loops: CDR1 SGHNT, CDR2 YYREEE (reference sequence). The ends lost 3 bases at V and 4 bases at J; junction bases unmatched: 5. The CDR3 totals 16 residues. The CDR3 spells CASSSRLAGGADTQYF. The DNA for the CDR3 is TGTGCCAGCAGCTCCCGACTAGCGGGAGGCGCAGATACGCAGTATTTT.

This clone was observed a few times. This chain links TRBV30 with TRBJ1-1, with 7 positions matching TRBD1. Germline V gene data show CDR1 as GTSNPN and CDR2 as SVGIG (reference sequence). This CDR3 spans 15 amino acids. Trimming at V came to 1 base and at J to 5 bases, leaving 10 bases not matched to a gene. The CDR3 loop reads CAWSGGTVPKTEAFF. In DNA, the CDR3 is TGTGCCTGGAGTGGGGGGACAGTCCCGAAGACTGAAGCTTTCTTT.

CDR3 residues: CATSRARGLEQFF. The CDR3 bases are TGTGCCACCAGCAGAGCACGGGGACTTGAGCAGTTCTTC. This chain connects TRBV15 to TRBJ2-1; the D gene is possibly TRBD2 (6 bases). Trimming left V 1 base short and J 9 bases short, with 10 bases between. Germline V gives CDR1 LNHNV, CDR2 YYDKDF (reference sequence). The CDR3 length is 13 residues.

This rearrangement joins TRBV12-5 to TRBJ1-2, with a possible D match to TRBD1 (5 bases). The germline V gene encodes CDR1 LGHNT and CDR2 FRNRAP. V shed 6 bases and J shed 1 base, with 18 bases lying between them. CDR3 length: 16 residues. The CDR3, as DNA: TGTGCTAGTGGCCCTGGGAGGGGAGGCCTTAACTATGGCTACACCTTC. This gives the protein CASGPGRGGLNYGYTF.

The V call is TRBV4-1, the J call TRBJ2-1; the D is unclear. The V and J ends lost 1 base and 2 bases respectively, with 12 bases between them. CDR1 is MGHRA and CDR2 is YSYEKL in the germline V gene. The CDR3 has 16 residues. CDR3 nucleotides: TGCGCCAGCAGCCAAGCGGACCGGGCAGCCTACAATGAGCAGTTCTTC. As protein: CASSQADRAAYNEQFF.

CDR3 sequence (DNA): TGCGCCAGCAGCTTGCGCACTGGGGCCAACGTCCTGACTTTC. Translated: CASSLRTGANVLTF. V and J are TRBV5-1 and TRBJ2-6; the D is unclear. The CDR3 has 14 amino acids. With 1 base removed from V and 2 bases from J, the gap between germline ends came to 4 bases. Looked up from germline, CDR1 is SGHRS and CDR2 is YFSETQ.

Here the CDR3 reads CASSRQGVSGELFF. The CDR3 region has the DNA TGTGCCAGCAGCCGACAGGGGGTATCCGGGGAGCTGTTTTTT. The genes are TRBV7-3 and TRBJ2-2; 9 positions agree with TRBD1. The germline gives CDR1 SGHTA, CDR2 FQGTGA. The CDR3 length is 14 residues. Trimming took 5 bases from V and 6 from J; bases not matched to a gene: 4.

The V gene is TRBV29-1, the J gene TRBJ2-4, with D uncertain. The ends were cut back, 6 bases at V and 0 bases at J, with 6 bases in the middle. The CDR3 is 12 residues long. Looked up from germline, CDR1 is SQVTM and CDR2 is ANQGSEA. CDR3 sequence (DNA): TGCAGCGTGCTGGTAGCCAAAAACATTCAGTACTTC. This translates into CSVLVAKNIQYF.

V gene TRBV9 combines with J gene TRBJ1-2; 7 positions match TRBD1. V was clipped by 4 bases and J by 4 bases; unmatched bases: 10. This CDR3 is built from 15 residues. The germline V gene has CDR1 SGDLS and CDR2 YYNGEE. The CDR3 sequence: CASSPGEGTAYGYTF. The CDR3, as DNA: TGTGCCAGCAGCCCCGGGGAGGGGACAGCCTATGGCTACACCTTC.

As regards this clone: Other DNA sequences in this specimen translate into the identical CDR3. The chain combines TRBV7-9 with TRBJ2-3; no clear D gene. Germline V gene lookup returns CDR1 SEHNR and CDR2 FQNEAQ (reference sequence). The CDR3 is 15 amino acids. V lost 2 bases and J 0 bases, leaving 9 bases between the germline ends. The CDR3 coding sequence is TGTGCCAGCAGCTTACTTCTACCTAGCACAGATACGCAGTATTTT. Its protein is CASSLLLPSTDTQYF. Filled out from reference TRBV7-9 and TRBJ2-3, the complete variable domain reads DTGVSQNPRHKITKRGQNVTFRCDPISEHNRLYWYRQTLGQGPEFLTYFQNEAQLEKSRLLSDRFSAERPKGSFSTLEIQRTEQGDSAMYLCASSLLLPSTDTQYFGPGTRLTVL.

On this clone itself: This sample also contains other DNA sequences that code for the same CDR3. The CDR3 spells CASSPRVGETQYF. As DNA, the CDR3 is TGTGCCAGCAGCCCAAGGGTGGGAGAGACCCAGTACTTC. The chain carries TRBV7-3 and TRBJ2-5; D ambiguous. This CDR3 region has 13 residues. Between the trimmed V and J ends, which lost 5 bases and 4 bases, there was a span of 11 bases. Germline assignment: CDR1 SGHTA and CDR2 FQGTGA.

The chain is built from TRBV4-3 and TRBJ2-7; 8 nucleotides line up with TRBD1. Germline CDR1 LGHNA, CDR2 YSLEER. The CDR3 length is 15 residues. V was pared by 3 bases and J by 4 bases, with 8 bases of the junction left unmatched. CDR3 nucleotides: TGCGCCAGCAGCCAGAGCTGGACAGGGTTTTACGAGCAGTACTTC. Protein sequence: CASSQSWTGFYEQYF.

In this sample, this clone turned up a few times. The chain links TRBV9 to TRBJ1-1; 7 bases map to TRBD1. In germline, CDR1 is SGDLS, CDR2 YYNGEE. The V segment lost 2 bases and the J segment 4 bases; nucleotides outside the gene matches: 5. The CDR3 sequence is 14 residues long. The CDR3 here is CASSVQGEGTEAFF. Written as DNA, the CDR3 is TGTGCCAGCAGCGTGCAGGGGGAGGGCACTGAAGCTTTCTTT.

The chain links TRBV4-1 to TRBJ1-4; D not resolved. Trimming removed 4 bases from V and 11 bases from J, with 11 bases in between. The CDR3 is 12 residues long. In germline, CDR1 is MGHRA, CDR2 YSYEKL. CDR3 in amino acids: CASSPRLNKLFF. As DNA, the CDR3 is TGCGCCAGCAGCCCCCGCCTCAATAAACTGTTTTTT.

The CDR3 nucleotides are TGCGCCAGCAGCCAAGTGGGTAGCGGACACCCCCACCCAGGGACCCAGTACTTC. It codes for CASSQVGSGHPHPGTQYF. J is TRBJ2-5 and V is TRBV4-1, with a tentative D call TRBD2 (6 bases). This CDR3 has 18 amino acids. Looked up from germline, CDR1 is MGHRA and CDR2 is YSYEKL. V lost 1 base, J lost 7 bases, and 25 bases lay in between.

The genes are TRBV15 and TRBJ2-7; D uncertain. Germline CDR1 and CDR2: LNHNV and YYDKDF (reference sequence). V was trimmed by 3 bases and J by 4 bases, leaving 19 bases between them. The CDR3 runs to 16 residues. DNA for the CDR3: TGTGCCACCAGCAGCCTAGATGGGGTCACGCGATACGAGCAGTACTTC. This codes for CATSSLDGVTRYEQYF.